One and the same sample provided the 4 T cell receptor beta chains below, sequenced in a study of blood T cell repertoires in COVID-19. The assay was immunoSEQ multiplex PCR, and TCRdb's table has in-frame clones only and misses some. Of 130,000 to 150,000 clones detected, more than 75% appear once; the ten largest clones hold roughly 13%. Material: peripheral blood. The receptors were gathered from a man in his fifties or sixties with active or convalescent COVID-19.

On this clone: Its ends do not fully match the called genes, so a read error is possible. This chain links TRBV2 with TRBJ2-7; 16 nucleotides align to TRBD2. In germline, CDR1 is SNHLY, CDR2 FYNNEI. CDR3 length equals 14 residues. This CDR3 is CASSEERGLAGGNF. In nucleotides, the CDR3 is TGTGCCAGCAGTGAAGAAAGGGGACTAGCGGGGGGGAACTTC.

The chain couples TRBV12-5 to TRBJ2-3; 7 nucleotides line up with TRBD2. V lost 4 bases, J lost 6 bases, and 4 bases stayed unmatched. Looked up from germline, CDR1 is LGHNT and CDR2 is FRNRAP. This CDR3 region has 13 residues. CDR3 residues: CASGSSGKDTQYF. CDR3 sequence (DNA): TGTGCTAGTGGTTCGAGCGGGAAGGATACGCAGTATTTT.

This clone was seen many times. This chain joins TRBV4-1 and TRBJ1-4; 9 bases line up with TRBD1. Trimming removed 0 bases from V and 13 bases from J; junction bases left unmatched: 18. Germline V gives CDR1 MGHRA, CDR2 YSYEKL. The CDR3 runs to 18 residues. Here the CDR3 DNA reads TGCGCCAGCAGCCAAGATTCCCGTGCCGGGACAGGGTGGCGGGGACTGTTTTTT. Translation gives CASSQDSRAGTGWRGLFF.

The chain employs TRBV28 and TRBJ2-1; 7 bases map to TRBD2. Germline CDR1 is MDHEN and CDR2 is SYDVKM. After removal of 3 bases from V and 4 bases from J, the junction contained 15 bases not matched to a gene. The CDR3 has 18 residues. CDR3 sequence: CASSLGTTTLVGYNEQFF. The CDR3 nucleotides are TGTGCCAGCAGTTTGGGGACTACGACTCTGGTGGGATACAATGAGCAGTTCTTC.